This TCR beta chain was found in a study of T cells after yellow fever vaccination. About this clonotype itself: Antigen: not known.

5'RACE template switching produced TCR cDNA carrying a universal primer site and UMIs. TCRdb passed the 5' RACE reads through MiXCR, listing each CDR3 protein once. The profile shows hundreds of thousands of distinct CDR3 sequences, roughly 12% of them singletons. Germline V gene sequence: CDR1 SGHTA, CDR2 FQGNSA. CDR3 length: 14 residues. V trimming: 3 bases; J trimming: 8 bases; junction bases outside the gene matches: 2. General study results and limits: Post-booster repertoires contained most primary-vaccination clones again (around 97% CD4, around 88% CD8).

This TCR derives from a man aged 30 to 45 who received the YFV17D yellow fever vaccine. The sequencing used PBMCs, collected on the day of the yellow fever booster vaccination. The chain employs TRBV7-2 and TRBJ1-4; TRBD1 matches 11 bases. CDR3 sequence: CASSLGTGGEKLFF. The CDR3 DNA sequence: TGTGCCAGCAGCTTGGGGACAGGGGGGGAAAAACTGTTTTTT.